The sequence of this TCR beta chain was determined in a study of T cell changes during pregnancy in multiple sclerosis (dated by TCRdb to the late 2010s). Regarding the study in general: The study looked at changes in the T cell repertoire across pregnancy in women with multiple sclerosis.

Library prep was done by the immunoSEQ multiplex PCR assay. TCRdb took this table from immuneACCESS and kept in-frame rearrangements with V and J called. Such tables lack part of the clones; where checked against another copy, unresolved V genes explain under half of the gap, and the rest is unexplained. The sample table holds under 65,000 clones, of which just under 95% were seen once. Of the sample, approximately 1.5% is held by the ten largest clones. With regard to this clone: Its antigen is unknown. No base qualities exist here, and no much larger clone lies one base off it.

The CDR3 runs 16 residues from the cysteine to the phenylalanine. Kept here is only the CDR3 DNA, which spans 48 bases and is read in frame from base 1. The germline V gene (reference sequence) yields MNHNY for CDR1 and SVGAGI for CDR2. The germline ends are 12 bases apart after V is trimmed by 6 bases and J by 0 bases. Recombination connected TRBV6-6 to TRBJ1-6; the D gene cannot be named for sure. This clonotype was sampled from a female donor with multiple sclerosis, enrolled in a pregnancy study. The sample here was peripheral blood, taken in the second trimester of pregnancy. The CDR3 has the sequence CASRPPGSSYNSPLHF. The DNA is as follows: TGTGCCAGCAGACCGCCGGGGAGCTCCTATAATTCACCCCTCCACTTT.